Below are 19 T cell receptor beta chains sequenced from a single sample in a study of CD8 T cells in Susac syndrome. Roughly 0.5 to 1 ug RNA was reverse transcribed with random hexamers. MiXCR, applied by TCRdb to the immunoSEQ multiplex PCR reads, yields one record per CDR3 protein. The table lists 100,000 or so distinct CDR3 sequences, roughly 94% of them singletons, with about 0.3% in the top ten. Sequences were obtained from CD4+ T cells from PBMCs. Every receptor here comes from a human donor with Susac syndrome.

The chain carries TRBV30 and TRBJ2-2; no definite D call. The germline V gene encodes CDR1 GTSNPN and CDR2 SVGIG (reference sequence). This CDR3 is built from 16 residues. V lost 0 bases and J lost 5, with 16 bases in between. The CDR3 sequence is CAWSVGLELSTGELFF. Here the CDR3 DNA reads TGTGCCTGGAGTGTAGGCCTTGAACTGAGTACCGGGGAGCTGTTTTTT.

The V call is TRBV14, the J call TRBJ2-7; 9 nucleotides line up with TRBD2. After removal of 0 bases from V and 5 bases from J, the junction contained 5 bases not matched to a gene. CDR3 size: 15 residues. CDR1 SGHDN and CDR2 FVKESK come from the germline V gene. The CDR3 nucleotides are TGTGCCAGCAGCCAAGAGGGACTAGCCCTTGACGAGCAGTACTTC. Translated: CASSQEGLALDEQYF.

The chain is built from TRBV20-1 and TRBJ2-3, with 8 bases aligning to TRBD1. V trimming: 3 bases; J trimming: 6 bases; junction bases outside the gene matches: 8. CDR1 and CDR2 from the germline V gene are DFQATT and SNEGSKA (reference sequence). The CDR3 has 14 residues. Written as DNA, the CDR3 is TGCAGTGCTAGTCTACCCGGACAGGGCGATACGCAGTATTTT. This sequence encodes CSASLPGQGDTQYF.

CDR3 sequence: CASSLWGPGEKLFF. The CDR3 DNA follows: TGTGCCAGCAGCTTGTGGGGGCCCGGGGAAAAACTGTTTTTT. The gene calls are TRBV5-4 and TRBJ1-4; D is possibly TRBD1 (6 bases). CDR1 and CDR2 from the germline V gene are SGHNT and YYREEE (reference sequence). The CDR3 contains 14 residues. V was trimmed by 1 base and J by 8 bases, leaving 12 bases between them.

V and J are TRBV7-6 and TRBJ1-1; D possibly corresponds to TRBD1 (6 bases). Trimming removed 5 bases at V and 1 base at J, with 17 bases between. Germline V gene lookup returns CDR1 SGHVS and CDR2 FNYEAQ. The CDR3 is made up of 16 amino acids. The CDR3 protein is CASSPSSQQGNTEAFF. The CDR3 bases are TGTGCCAGCAGCCCCTCAAGCCAACAGGGGAACACTGAAGCTTTCTTT.

CDR3 region: CASSVGQNYEQYF. CDR3 coding DNA: TGTGCCAGCAGCGTAGGGCAGAACTACGAGCAGTACTTC. The chain joins TRBV9 to TRBJ2-7; D uncertain. Germline CDR1 and CDR2: SGDLS and YYNGEE. CDR3 length: 13 amino acids. V was pared by 0 bases and J by 3 bases, with 7 bases between. Full variable domain (missing parts from reference TRBV9 and TRBJ2-7): DSGVTQTPKHLITATGQRVTLRCSPRSGDLSVYWYQQSLDQGLQFLIQYYNGEERAKGNILERFSAQQFPDLHSELNLSSLELGDSALYFCASSVGQNYEQYFGPGTRLTVT.

V is TRBV6-6 and J is TRBJ2-7; D gene ambiguous. This CDR3 contains 15 residues. Germline CDR1 MNHNY, CDR2 SVGAGI (reference sequence). V was shortened by 6 bases and J by 3 bases, with 18 bases between the two germline ends. In DNA form, the CDR3 reads TGTGCCAGCAGCCAAATCGGGTCTGCCAACTACGAGCAGTACTTC. Amino acids: CASSQIGSANYEQYF.

This chain links TRBV7-8 with TRBJ2-3; D ambiguous. V lost 5 bases, J lost 9 bases, and 15 bases lay in between. Germline V gene data show CDR1 as SGHVS and CDR2 as FQNEAQ. The CDR3 consists of 13 residues. CDR3 sequence (DNA): TGTGCCAGCAGCCTAACGCTACCCAAGACGCAGTATTTT. This sequence encodes CASSLTLPKTQYF.

The rearrangement joins TRBV29-1 to TRBJ1-4; 7 bases are shared with TRBD1. The V and J ends lost 8 bases and 0 bases, in that order; junction bases with no gene match: 9. Germline loops: CDR1 SQVTM, CDR2 ANQGSEA. The CDR3 runs 15 residues. The CDR3 here is CSTRQGGSTNEKLFF. The CDR3 nucleotides read TGCAGCACTCGACAGGGCGGATCAACTAATGAAAAACTGTTTTTT.

This sequence joins TRBV4-1 and TRBJ2-7, with a weak D call TRBD2 (6 bases). Germline-derived CDR1 and CDR2 are MGHRA and YSYEKL. The CDR3 has 19 residues. Trimming removed 3 bases from V and 0 bases from J, with 24 bases in between. The CDR3: CASSHESGTVTRRSYEQYF. Written as DNA, the CDR3 is TGCGCCAGCAGCCATGAGTCCGGGACGGTGACTAGGCGCTCCTACGAGCAGTACTTC.

The genes are TRBV23-1 and TRBJ2-7, with 8 bases matching TRBD1. TRBV23-1 has ORF status, its function being uncertain. The V segment lost 2 bases and the J segment 0 bases; nucleotides outside the gene matches: 12. This CDR3 contains 18 residues. The CDR3 region is CASSQRHLRDRSSYEQYF. The CDR3 coding sequence is TGCGCCAGCAGTCAACGCCACTTGCGGGACAGGAGCTCCTACGAGCAGTACTTC.

This CDR3 reads CVVTAPGQLVSNQPQHF. The CDR3 DNA reads as TGTGTCGTGACGGCGCCGGGACAGTTAGTTAGCAATCAGCCCCAGCATTTT. The chain has TRBV28 and TRBJ1-5, with TRBD1 identical over 7 bases. Germline V gives CDR1 MDHEN, CDR2 SYDVKM. The CDR3 has 17 amino acids.

The rearrangement uses TRBV6-5 and TRBJ1-1; 9 nucleotides agree with TRBD1. CDR3 length: 13 amino acids. Germline values: CDR1 MNHEY, CDR2 SVGAGI. Trimming took 2 bases from V and 5 from J; bases not matched to a gene: 0. CDR3 sequence: CASSYGTGTEAFF. In DNA, the CDR3 is TGTGCCAGCAGTTACGGGACAGGGACTGAAGCTTTCTTT.

The chain has TRBV9 and TRBJ2-1, with a weak D call TRBD2 (5 bases). Trimming removed 0 bases from V and 8 bases from J, with 12 bases in between. This CDR3 region has 14 residues. Germline V CDR1 and CDR2: SGDLS, YYNGEE. The CDR3 coding sequence is TGTGCCAGCAGCGTAGAAGAGAGGCGGGATGAGCAGTTCTTC. Its translation is CASSVEERRDEQFF.

As for this clonotype: The junction shows a germline mismatch at one end, possibly a read error. V and J are TRBV11-2 and TRBJ2-1; no reliable D call. Germline assignment: CDR1 SGHAT and CDR2 FQNNGV. This CDR3 has 10 residues. The CDR3 DNA sequence: TGTGCCAGCAGCTTAGATAGTACGGTCTTC. It is translated as CASSLDSTVF.

The chain combines TRBV29-1 with TRBJ1-2; tentative D call: TRBD1 (6 bases). The CDR3 loop spans 17 amino acids. The germline V and J ends were trimmed by 0 bases and 0 bases, with 17 bases remaining between them. The germline V gene encodes CDR1 SQVTM and CDR2 ANQGSEA. The CDR3: CSVEDRGIGQPNYGYTF. For the CDR3, the DNA is TGCAGCGTTGAAGATAGGGGGATAGGGCAACCTAACTATGGCTACACCTTC.

J is TRBJ1-1 and V is TRBV30; a possible D gene is TRBD1 (5 bases). The ends were cut back, 7 bases at V and 4 bases at J, with 19 bases in the middle. Germline CDR1 and CDR2: GTSNPN and SVGIG (reference sequence). This CDR3 region has 14 residues. CDR3 loop: CASTLTGEGTEAFF. Here the CDR3 DNA reads TGTGCCTCGACTTTAACGGGGGAGGGCACTGAAGCTTTCTTT.

The rearrangement uses TRBV29-1 and TRBJ2-6, with D tentatively TRBD1 (6 bases). The CDR3 contains 15 residues. V lost 6 bases to trimming and J lost 0 bases, with 12 bases between them. Germline CDR1 and CDR2: SQVTM and ANQGSEA. The CDR3 DNA reads as TGCAGCGTAGCAGGGGCGATCTCTGGGGCCAACGTCCTGACTTTC. Its translation: CSVAGAISGANVLTF.

This chain links TRBV30 with TRBJ1-5; D call uncertain. This CDR3 spans 14 amino acids. The V end lost 5 bases, the J end lost 0 bases, and 11 bases lay between the germline ends. CDR1 is GTSNPN and CDR2 is SVGIG in the germline V gene (reference sequence). In DNA, the CDR3 is TGTGCCTGGGCCGACCCATATAGCAATCAGCCCCAGCATTTT. It is translated as CAWADPYSNQPQHF.